This T cell receptor (beta chain) was profiled in a study of CD8+ T cells in alopecia areata. Overall study context: Those patients who were treated received oral tofacitinib, which was given at 5 to 10 mg twice daily for moderate-to-severe alopecia areata.

TCR sequencing used cDNA made by reverse transcription of extracted RNA. TCRdb's table, derived via immunoSEQ multiplex PCR, lists solely in-frame clones and lacks some. The sample has 170,000 or so clones, under 60% seen once. CDR1 is SGHDT and CDR2 is YYEEEE in the germline V gene. The V end lost 3 bases, the J end lost 10 bases, and 11 bases lay between the germline ends. The CDR3 contains 12 residues. Broader study findings: As there was one nonresponder, how baseline CD8+ expansion relates to response remains uncertain. Scalp sample sequencing also detects resident alphabeta T cells of normal skin.

With regard to this clone: Its antigen is undetermined.

Stated treatment: oral pan-JAK inhibitor, 5-10 mg twice daily. As part of sample collection, lesional scalp punch biopsies and peripheral blood were taken from alopecia areata patients. The V and J genes are TRBV5-6 and TRBJ2-1; D uncertain. The specimen was CD8+ T cells sorted from blood, collected at week 24, from a patient treated with tofacitinib. This TCR came from a human donor with alopecia areata. As DNA, the CDR3 is TGTGCCAGCAGCTCTGTGTCGGAAGAGCAGTTCTTC. Translating it yields CASSSVSEEQFF.